This TCR beta chain was captured by sequencing in a study of CD8 T cells in Susac syndrome. After extraction with the RNeasy kit, about 0.45 to 1 ug of the RNA was reverse transcribed using random hexamers. From the immunoSEQ multiplex PCR reads, TCRdb called clonotypes with MiXCR, one entry per CDR3 protein. The data contain around 130,000 distinct CDR3 sequences, under 96% of them singletons. The germline gives CDR1 SGHVS, CDR2 FQNEAQ. The CDR3 contains 17 residues. Trimming stripped 4 bases from V and 1 base from J, with 16 bases between. The chain combines TRBV7-8 with TRBJ2-2; possibly TRBD1 or TRBD2 for D (5 bases each). The sample consisted of CD4+ T cells from PBMCs. The origin of this receptor is a human donor with Susac syndrome. The CDR3 sequence is CASSSRRGEGNTGELFF. DNA for the CDR3: TGTGCCAGCAGCTCACGACGGGGCGAAGGGAACACCGGGGAGCTGTTTTTT.